The 26 T cell receptor beta chains reported below all come from one sample, sequenced in a study of early T cells in non-severe SARS-CoV-2 infection. TCRdb reprocessed the 5' RACE reads via MiXCR and lists one record per CDR3 protein. The repertoire holds tens of thousands of distinct CDR3 sequences, with roughly 13% as singletons. Specimen: whole blood. These receptors all come from an adult who was a healthcare worker with PCR-confirmed SARS-CoV-2 infection or an uninfected control (not recorded which).

This clonotype was detected ten times or more. V gene TRBV14 combines with J gene TRBJ1-5, with no clear D. Trimming left V 7 bases short and J 3 bases short, with 4 bases between. The germline V gene encodes CDR1 SGHDN and CDR2 FVKESK. The CDR3 runs to 11 residues. The DNA for the CDR3 is TGTGCCAGCATATACAATCAGCCCCAGCATTTT. Translating it yields CASIYNQPQHF.

This clonotype came up a few times. J is TRBJ2-7 and V is TRBV11-2; D is uncertain. CDR3 size: 15 residues. Germline V gene data show CDR1 as SGHAT and CDR2 as FQNNGV. Trimming took off 4 bases at V and 6 bases at J, with 19 bases between the two ends. DNA for the CDR3: TGTGCCAGCAGCTCTCCCAAACCCCGGGTCACCGAGCAGTACTTC. Protein sequence: CASSSPKPRVTEQYF.

This clonotype showed up many times. The rearrangement links TRBV3-1 to TRBJ2-3, with 8 bases matching TRBD2. CDR1 and CDR2 from the germline V gene are LGHDT and YNNKEL (reference sequence). The CDR3 length is 15 residues. Trimming removed 4 bases from V and 0 bases from J; junction bases left unmatched: 3. The chain's CDR3 is CASSLSGTSTDTQYF. CDR3 nucleotide sequence: TGTGCCAGCAGCCTTAGCGGGACTAGCACAGATACGCAGTATTTT.

In this sample, this clonotype turned up many times. At one boundary the junction diverges from the germline segment, which might be a read error. The chain recombines TRBV5-1 with TRBJ1-1; perhaps TRBD1 as D (6 bases). Germline V gene lookup returns CDR1 SGHRS and CDR2 YFSETQ. The CDR3 is 13 residues long. The CDR3 spells CASSLEGGTEAFF. The DNA of the CDR3 is TGTGCCAGCAGCTTAGAAGGGGGCACTGAAGCTTTCTTT.

This clonotype was found a few times. The genes are TRBV11-2 and TRBJ2-7; 10 bases are shared with TRBD2. V dropped 5 bases and J dropped 1; count of bases not matched to a gene: 5. This CDR3 region has 15 residues. Germline values: CDR1 SGHAT, CDR2 FQNNGV. The CDR3 DNA reads TGTGCCAGCAGCCCGTTAGCGGGGGGATCCTACGAGCAGTACTTC. Encoded protein: CASSPLAGGSYEQYF.

This chain joins TRBV3-1 and TRBJ1-2; a possible D gene is TRBD1 (6 bases). There are 14 residues in the CDR3. V was cut by 3 bases and J by 4 bases, with 12 bases left in between. Germline lookup yields CDR1 LGHDT and CDR2 YNNKEL (reference sequence). The CDR3 reads CASSHADRSYGYTF. DNA for the CDR3: TGTGCCAGCAGCCATGCAGACAGGAGCTATGGCTACACCTTC.

This clonotype was observed many times. The chain uses TRBV29-1 and TRBJ2-3; 7 bases line up with TRBD2. V lost 7 bases and J lost 6; bases outside the gene matches: 7. This CDR3 region has 12 residues. Germline CDR1 and CDR2: SQVTM and ANQGSEA. CDR3: CSAGGVRDTQYF. The CDR3 nucleotides read TGCAGCGCTGGGGGGGTCCGGGATACGCAGTATTTT.

The J gene is TRBJ2-3, the V gene TRBV12-3 or TRBV12-4, with TRBD2 as a possible D gene (7 bases). The CDR3 totals 20 residues. Trimming removed 4 bases at V and 1 base at J, with 27 bases between. Here the CDR3 DNA reads TGTGCCAGCAGTTCGACCGGAGTGGCGGGGGCCTTACTTGGCACAGATACGCAGTATTTT. This encodes CASSSTGVAGALLGTDTQYF.

This clonotype was found many times. This CDR3 reads CASSVLGQGYEQYF. CDR3 in DNA: TGTGCCAGCAGCGTCCTAGGACAGGGATACGAGCAGTACTTC. The chain employs TRBV9 and TRBJ2-7; 8 nucleotides line up with TRBD1. The CDR3 has 14 residues. V was pared by 2 bases and J by 4 bases, with 5 bases of the junction left unmatched. The germline V gene encodes CDR1 SGDLS and CDR2 YYNGEE.

In this sample, this clonotype turned up a few times. This chain links TRBV25-1 with TRBJ2-1, with D possibly being TRBD1 (6 bases). This CDR3 comprises 14 residues. The ends were cut back, 5 bases at V and 6 bases at J, with 14 bases in the middle. Germline V gene sequence: CDR1 MGHDK, CDR2 SYGVNS. In nucleotides, the CDR3 is TGTGCCAGCAGTTCAGGGGCTCTCCGCAATGAGCAGTTCTTC. Protein: CASSSGALRNEQFF. The complete variable domain, with remaining parts taken from reference TRBV25-1 and TRBJ2-1, reads EADIYQTPRYLVIGTGKKITLECSQTMGHDKMYWYQQDPGMELHLIHYSYGVNSTEKGDLSSESTVSRIRTEHFPLTLESARPSHTSQYLCASSSGALRNEQFFGPGTRLTVL.

In its sample, this clonotype was seen a few times. This rearrangement joins TRBV7-3 to TRBJ1-6; D not resolved. Germline-derived CDR1 and CDR2 are SGHTA and FQGTGA. The CDR3 has 14 amino acids. Trimming shortened V by 2 bases and J by 8 bases, and 10 bases separated the two germline ends. The CDR3 sequence: CASSLGTSHSPLHF. Here the CDR3 DNA reads TGTGCCAGCAGCTTAGGCACTTCCCATTCACCCCTCCACTTT.

This clonotype was recorded at least ten times. CDR3 protein: CASSLVVGRNEQFF. CDR3 sequence (DNA): TGTGCCAGCAGCTTAGTCGTAGGTCGCAATGAGCAGTTCTTC. The chain joins TRBV7-9 to TRBJ2-1; D is uncertain. Trimming took off 1 base at V and 6 bases at J, with 10 bases between the two ends. Germline V lookup: CDR1 SEHNR, CDR2 FQNEAQ (reference sequence). CDR3 size: 14 residues.

This clonotype was found a few times. V and J are TRBV29-1 and TRBJ2-1, with 8 bases identical to TRBD1. V was pared by 7 bases and J by 10 bases, with 9 bases of the junction left unmatched. CDR3 length equals 12 residues. Per germline, CDR1 SQVTM and CDR2 ANQGSEA. CDR3 sequence reads: CSAWTGSDEQFF. The CDR3 DNA reads as TGCAGCGCTTGGACAGGGTCGGACGAGCAGTTCTTC.

This clonotype was observed at least ten times. V usage is TRBV20-1 and J usage is TRBJ2-6; D gene uncertain. The CDR3 is 13 amino acids. Germline V lookup: CDR1 DFQATT, CDR2 SNEGSKA (reference sequence). Trimming removed 3 bases from V and 2 bases from J, with 5 bases in between. The CDR3: CSARFPGANVLTF. The CDR3 DNA is TGCAGTGCTAGGTTCCCTGGGGCCAACGTCCTGACTTTC.

This clonotype has just a few counts. The V and J genes are TRBV9 and TRBJ2-5; D remains ambiguous. V lost 1 base and J lost 0, with 10 bases in between. Germline V lookup: CDR1 SGDLS, CDR2 YYNGEE. The CDR3 consists of 15 residues. The CDR3 region has the DNA TGTGCCAGCAGCGTACATTTTTCTTACCAAGAGACCCAGTACTTC. Translation: CASSVHFSYQETQYF. Combining the CDR3 with reference TRBV9 and TRBJ2-5 gives the whole variable domain DSGVTQTPKHLITATGQRVTLRCSPRSGDLSVYWYQQSLDQGLQFLIQYYNGEERAKGNILERFSAQQFPDLHSELNLSSLELGDSALYFCASSVHFSYQETQYFGPGTRLLVL.

This clonotype has a handful of counts. This rearrangement joins TRBV20-1 to TRBJ1-5, with TRBD1 matching over 8 bases. This CDR3 has 13 amino acids. V trimming: 6 bases; J trimming: 1 base; junction bases outside the gene matches: 2. Germline CDR1 reads DFQATT; CDR2 reads SNEGSKA (reference sequence). The CDR3 bases are TGCAGTGCAAGGGACAGGAGCAATCAGCCCCAGCATTTT. Protein sequence: CSARDRSNQPQHF.

In this sample, this clonotype turned up many times. The chain combines TRBV7-2 with TRBJ2-2, with 7 bases aligning to TRBD1. The CDR3 loop spans 14 amino acids. V was clipped by 5 bases and J by 1 base; unmatched bases: 1. The germline gives CDR1 SGHTA, CDR2 FQGNSA. The CDR3 loop reads CASSRTGNTGELFF. CDR3 bases: TGTGCCAGCAGCCGGACAGGGAACACCGGGGAGCTGTTTTTT. Drawing the rest from reference TRBV7-2 and TRBJ2-2, the complete variable domain is GAGVSQSPSNKVTEKGKDVELRCDPISGHTALYWYRQSLGQGLEFLIYFQGNSAPDKSGLPSDRFSAERTGGSVSTLTIQRTQQEDSAVYLCASSRTGNTGELFFGEGSRLTVL.

This clonotype was counted only a few times. The chain employs TRBV5-1 and TRBJ2-7; the match to TRBD1 covers 10 bases. The CDR3 runs 14 residues. Unmatched junction bases numbered 5, after V lost 4 bases and J lost 4 bases. CDR1 is SGHRS, CDR2 YFSETQ, per germline. CDR3 protein: CASSPGQGIYEQYF. The CDR3 region has the DNA TGCGCCAGCAGCCCGGGACAGGGGATTTACGAGCAGTACTTC.

The chain has TRBV5-5 and TRBJ1-2, with D uncertain. Germline lookup yields CDR1 SGHKS and CDR2 YYEKEE (reference sequence). This CDR3 spans 14 amino acids. Trimming took 2 bases from V and 4 from J, leaving 12 bases between them. CDR3 in amino acids: CASSLWRVAYGYTF. In DNA, the CDR3 is TGTGCCAGCAGCTTATGGAGGGTGGCCTATGGCTACACCTTC. Complete variable domain (other parts from reference TRBV5-5 and TRBJ1-2): DAGVTQSPTHLIKTRGQQVTLRCSPISGHKSVSWYQQVLGQGPQFIFQYYEKEERGRGNFPDRFSARQFPNYSSELNVNALLLGDSALYLCASSLWRVAYGYTFGSGTRLTVV.

The chain's CDR3 is CASQQGRTGELFF. The CDR3 nucleotides are TGTGCCAGCCAACAGGGCCGCACCGGGGAGCTGTTTTTT. The chain uses TRBV2 and TRBJ2-2; possible D gene TRBD1, 6 bases. Germline V gene lookup returns CDR1 SNHLY and CDR2 FYNNEI. The CDR3 sequence is 13 residues long. Trimming removed 8 bases from V and 4 bases from J, with 11 bases in between.

The sample holds a few counts of this clonotype. This sequence joins TRBV18 and TRBJ1-1; D is unresolved. The V gene's germline CDR1 is KGHSH and CDR2 LQKENI. The CDR3 has 14 residues. Between the trimmed V and J ends, which lost 1 base and 5 bases, there was a span of 11 bases. CDR3 nucleotides: TGTGCCAGCTCACCACAAGGGTTAGGGACTGAAGCTTTCTTT. It yields the protein CASSPQGLGTEAFF.

This CDR3 is CASRDVQETQYF. In nucleotides, the CDR3 is TGTGCCAGCAGAGACGTCCAAGAGACCCAGTACTTC. The rearrangement uses TRBV2 and TRBJ2-5; D gene unclear. The CDR3 covers 12 residues. Trimming shortened V by 6 bases and J by 1 base, and 6 bases separated the two germline ends. The germline gives CDR1 SNHLY, CDR2 FYNNEI.

This clonotype appeared many times. The chain joins TRBV20-1 to TRBJ1-5, with a tentative D call TRBD1 (5 bases). V was clipped by 4 bases and J by 6 bases, with 7 bases between them. CDR3 size: 11 residues. Germline V lookup: CDR1 DFQATT, CDR2 SNEGSKA (reference sequence). CDR3 sequence: CSATGRQPQHF. For the CDR3, the DNA is TGCAGTGCTACAGGGCGTCAGCCCCAGCATTTT.

The table lists this clonotype with many counts. The chain recombines TRBV20-1 with TRBJ1-2; D is unclear. Germline loops: CDR1 DFQATT, CDR2 SNEGSKA (reference sequence). The CDR3 covers 14 residues. Between the trimmed V and J ends, which lost 3 bases and 0 bases, there was a span of 11 bases. The DNA of the CDR3 is TGCAGTGCTAGGCCGATGGGAGCTAACTATGGCTACACCTTC. Its protein product is CSARPMGANYGYTF.

This clonotype was counted many times. V usage is TRBV29-1 and J usage is TRBJ2-7; maybe TRBD2 (6 bases). Trimming shortened V by 7 bases and J by 6 bases, and 10 bases separated the two germline ends. The germline V gene encodes CDR1 SQVTM and CDR2 ANQGSEA. The CDR3 length is 10 residues. The CDR3 sequence: CSARGGEQYF. Here the CDR3 DNA reads TGCAGCGCCCGGGGAGGCGAGCAGTACTTC.

This chain links TRBV27 with TRBJ2-7; weak D call: TRBD1 (6 bases). Germline V lookup: CDR1 MNHEY, CDR2 SMNVEV (reference sequence). CDR3 length equals 14 residues. The V and J ends lost 5 bases and 0 bases respectively, with 11 bases between them. The chain's CDR3 is CASSADRNSYEQYF. The CDR3 DNA reads TGTGCCAGCAGTGCTGACAGGAACTCCTACGAGCAGTACTTC.